The rows below give T cell receptor beta chains drawn from one sample of a study of blood T cells in healthy people across ages. Via MiXCR, TCRdb re-called the 5' RACE reads, giving one row per CDR3 protein. The sample holds more than 1.4 million distinct CDR3 sequences, roughly 40% seen once. Material for sequencing was blood. These receptors came from a woman in her late teens or twenties in good health. The CDR3 runs from the conserved cysteine through the conserved F or W. D genes are given only for firm matches. Clone size, where shown, is once, few, many, or a class for clones that have expanded.

J,V,D,size,CDR3
TRBJ1-5,TRBV10-2,TRBD1,-,CASSGGQRDQPQHF
TRBJ1-5,TRBV6-6,-,-,CASSYRVANQPQHF
TRBJ2-1,TRBV12-3/TRBV12-4,-,-,CASSLARGSSLFF
TRBJ2-5,TRBV27,TRBD2,-,CASSLYPPGLAGGPLQETQYF
TRBJ2-3,TRBV4-1,-,-,CASSHSSGTPGRTDTQYF
-,TRBV20-1,-,few,CSARDSSYNEQYF
TRBJ2-7,TRBV20-1,-,-,CSATVGGTINEQYF
TRBJ2-3,TRBV4-1,TRBD2,-,CASSQEGGKRGDTQYF
TRBJ1-2,TRBV20-1,TRBD1,-,CSAHGRTGVDYGYTF
TRBJ1-2,TRBV28,-,-,CASSSTGAGIVNYGYTF
TRBJ1-6,TRBV6-5,TRBD1,few,CASRRDRFNNSPLHF
TRBJ2-7,TRBV25-1,-,-,CASTGGLSTARGREQYF
TRBJ1-4,TRBV25-1,-,-,CASSEWGREGEKLFF
TRBJ2-1,TRBV15,TRBD1,-,CATSRNLQGALYNEQFF
TRBJ1-1,TRBV5-1,TRBD1,-,CASSGGGQRALTEAFF
TRBJ2-1,TRBV14,TRBD2,-,CASSQDEAASGREQFF
TRBJ2-1,TRBV20-1,TRBD2,-,CSGRLAGVDEQFF
TRBJ2-3,TRBV20-1,-,-,CSASSRGLDTQYF
TRBJ2-5,TRBV7-2,TRBD2,many,CASSLTTSGRPETQYF
TRBJ2-7,TRBV7-9,TRBD1,-,CASSPTGAPYEQYF
TRBJ2-7,TRBV6-5,-,few,CASSYSVGIVYEQYF
TRBJ1-1,TRBV10-1,-,-,CASSEEGGHKNTEAFF
TRBJ1-5,TRBV12-3/TRBV12-4,-,-,CASSLRAGNSNQPQHF
TRBJ2-6,TRBV28,TRBD1,-,CASSLRVPDRAGANVLTF
TRBJ2-5,TRBV3-1,TRBD2,-,CASSPVGAGNQGTQYF
TRBJ2-4,TRBV20-1,-,-,CSLRPKNIQYF
TRBJ2-3,TRBV10-3,-,-,CAISDSVSTDTQYF
TRBJ2-3,TRBV12-3/TRBV12-4,-,few,CASSSGAGGDTQYF
TRBJ2-1,TRBV20-1,-,-,CSASGTHNEQFF
TRBJ2-5,TRBV28,-,-,CASSTRQVQETQYF
-,TRBV20-1,TRBD1,-,CSALPPFQGASEQYF
TRBJ1-2,TRBV12-3/TRBV12-4,-,-,CASSVAGLYGYTF
TRBJ2-1,TRBV4-1,-,-,CASSLLETNEQFF
TRBJ2-5,TRBV4-1,-,-,CASSQVAGFPEQSF
TRBJ2-5,TRBV12-3/TRBV12-4,TRBD2,few,CASSLELAGGTQYF